The entry below gives a single TCR beta chain sequence along with its context. Clones were sequenced by immunoSEQ multiplex PCR, and TCRdb holds only the in-frame ones, with some missing. The sample includes about 110,000 clones, over 60% of them seen just once. This sample was included in a study of blood T cell repertoires in COVID-19. This clonotype was sampled from a human donor in a cohort sampled during active or convalescent COVID-19. Source material: peripheral blood.

DNA of the CDR3: TGCGCCAGCAGCTGGGACAGGGTGCGTTCTATTGAGCAGTTCTTC. Protein sequence: CASSWDRVRSIEQFF. The J gene is TRBJ2-1, the V gene TRBV5-1; 9 bases agree with TRBD1. Germline CDR1 and CDR2: SGHRS and YFSETQ. The ends lost 3 bases at V and 9 bases at J; junction bases unmatched: 10. This CDR3 region has 15 residues.